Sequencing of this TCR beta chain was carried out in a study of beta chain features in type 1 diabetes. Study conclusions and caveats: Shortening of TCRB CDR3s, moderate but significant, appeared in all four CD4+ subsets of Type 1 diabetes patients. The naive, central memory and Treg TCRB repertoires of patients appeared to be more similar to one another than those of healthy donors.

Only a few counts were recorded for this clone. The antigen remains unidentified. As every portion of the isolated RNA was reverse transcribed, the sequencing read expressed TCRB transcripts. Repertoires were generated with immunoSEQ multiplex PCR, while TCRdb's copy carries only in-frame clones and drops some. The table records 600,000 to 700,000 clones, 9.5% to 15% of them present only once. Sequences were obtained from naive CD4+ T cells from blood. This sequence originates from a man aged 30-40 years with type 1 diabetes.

In DNA, the CDR3 is TGTGCCAGCAGAGTGGTGGGCGGTGAGACCCAGTACTTC. Translating it yields CASRVVGGETQYF. The chain recombines TRBV13 with TRBJ2-5; D is unresolved. From germline, CDR1 is PRHDT and CDR2 FYEKMQ (reference sequence). Deletions cut 6 bases from V and 5 bases from J, with 13 bases between. The CDR3 has 13 residues.